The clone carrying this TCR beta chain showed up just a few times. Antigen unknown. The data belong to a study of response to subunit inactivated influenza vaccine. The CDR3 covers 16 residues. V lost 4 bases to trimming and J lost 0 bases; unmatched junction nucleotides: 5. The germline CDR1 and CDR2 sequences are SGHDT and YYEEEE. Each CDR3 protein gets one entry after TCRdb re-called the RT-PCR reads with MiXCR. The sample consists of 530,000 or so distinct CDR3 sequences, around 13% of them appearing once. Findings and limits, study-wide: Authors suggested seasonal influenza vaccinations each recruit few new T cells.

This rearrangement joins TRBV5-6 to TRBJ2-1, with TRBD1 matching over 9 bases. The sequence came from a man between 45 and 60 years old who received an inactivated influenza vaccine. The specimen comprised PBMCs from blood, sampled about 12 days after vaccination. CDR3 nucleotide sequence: TGTGCCAGCAGCCAACACAGGGGGCCCTCCTACAATGAGCAGTTCTTC. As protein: CASSQHRGPSYNEQFF.